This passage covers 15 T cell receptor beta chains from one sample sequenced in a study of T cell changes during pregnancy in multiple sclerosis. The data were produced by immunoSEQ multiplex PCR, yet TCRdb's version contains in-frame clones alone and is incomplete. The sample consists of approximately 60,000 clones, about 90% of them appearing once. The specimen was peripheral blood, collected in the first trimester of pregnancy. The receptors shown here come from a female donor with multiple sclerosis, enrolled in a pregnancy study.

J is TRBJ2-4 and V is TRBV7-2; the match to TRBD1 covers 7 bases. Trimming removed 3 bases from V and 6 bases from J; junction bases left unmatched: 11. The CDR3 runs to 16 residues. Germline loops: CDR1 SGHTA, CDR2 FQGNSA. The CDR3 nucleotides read TGTGCCAGCAGCTTGAGGGCGACAGGGCACGTAAACATTCAGTACTTC. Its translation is CASSLRATGHVNIQYF.

DNA of the CDR3: TGTGCCAGTGAAAATGGAGGAGGGTTCAATGAGCAGTTCTTC. This codes for CASENGGGFNEQFF. The chain recombines TRBV5-4 with TRBJ2-1; weak D call: TRBD2 (6 bases). Trimming took 8 bases from V and 6 from J, leaving 18 bases between them. CDR1 and CDR2 from the germline V gene are SGHNT and YYREEE (reference sequence). The CDR3 has 14 amino acids.

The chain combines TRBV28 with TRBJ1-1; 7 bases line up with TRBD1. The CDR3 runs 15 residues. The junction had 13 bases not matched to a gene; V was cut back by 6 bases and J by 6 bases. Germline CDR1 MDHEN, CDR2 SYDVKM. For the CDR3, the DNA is TGTGCCAGCAGGTACATGACAGGGTCGTGGTCTGAAGCTTTCTTT. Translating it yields CASRYMTGSWSEAFF.

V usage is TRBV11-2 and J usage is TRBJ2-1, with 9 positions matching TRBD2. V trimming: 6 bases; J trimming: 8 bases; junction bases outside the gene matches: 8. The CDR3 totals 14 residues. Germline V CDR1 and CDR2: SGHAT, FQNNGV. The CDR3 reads CASRTWEREDEQFF. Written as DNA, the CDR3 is TGTGCCAGCAGAACCTGGGAGCGGGAGGATGAGCAGTTCTTC.

CDR3 coding DNA: TGTGCCAGCAGCTCGAGGGACAGGGGGCGGGACACTGAAGCTTTCTTT. Encoded protein: CASSSRDRGRDTEAFF. The chain employs TRBV5-5 and TRBJ1-1; TRBD1 aligns across 12 bases. The CDR3 runs to 16 residues. Germline CDR1 reads SGHKS; CDR2 reads YYEKEE (reference sequence). J gave up 3 bases and V 3 bases, and 6 bases lay outside the gene matches. The entire variable domain, with the rest obtained from reference TRBV5-5 and TRBJ1-1, is as follows: DAGVTQSPTHLIKTRGQQVTLRCSPISGHKSVSWYQQVLGQGPQFIFQYYEKEERGRGNFPDRFSARQFPNYSSELNVNALLLGDSALYLCASSSRDRGRDTEAFFGQGTRLTVV.

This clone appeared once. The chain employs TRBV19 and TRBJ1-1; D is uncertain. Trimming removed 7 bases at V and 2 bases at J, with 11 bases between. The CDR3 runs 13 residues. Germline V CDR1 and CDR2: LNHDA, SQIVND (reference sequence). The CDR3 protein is CASNLWANTEAFF. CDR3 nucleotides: TGTGCCAGTAACCTCTGGGCTAACACTGAAGCTTTCTTT.

This CDR3 reads CASSAGRTSGNEQFF. The CDR3 nucleotides are TGTGCCAGCAGCGCCGGGCGGACTAGCGGGAATGAGCAGTTCTTC. The chain joins TRBV9 to TRBJ2-1; 11 bases map to TRBD2. The germline V gene has CDR1 SGDLS and CDR2 YYNGEE. The CDR3 runs 15 residues. V lost 3 bases to trimming and J lost 7 bases; unmatched junction nucleotides: 6.

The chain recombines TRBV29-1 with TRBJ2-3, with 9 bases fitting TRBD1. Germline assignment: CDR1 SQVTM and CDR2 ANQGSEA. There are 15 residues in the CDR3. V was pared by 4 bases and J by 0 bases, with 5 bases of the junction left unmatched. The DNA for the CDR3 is TGCAGCGTTGTGGGACAGGGAGTGAGCACAGATACGCAGTATTTT. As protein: CSVVGQGVSTDTQYF.

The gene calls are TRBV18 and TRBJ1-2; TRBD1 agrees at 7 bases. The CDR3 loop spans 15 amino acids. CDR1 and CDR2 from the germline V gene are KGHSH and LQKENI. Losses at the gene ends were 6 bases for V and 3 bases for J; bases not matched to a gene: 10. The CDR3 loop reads CASSYMEGGDYGYTF. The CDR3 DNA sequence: TGTGCCAGCTCCTATATGGAAGGGGGCGACTATGGCTACACCTTC.

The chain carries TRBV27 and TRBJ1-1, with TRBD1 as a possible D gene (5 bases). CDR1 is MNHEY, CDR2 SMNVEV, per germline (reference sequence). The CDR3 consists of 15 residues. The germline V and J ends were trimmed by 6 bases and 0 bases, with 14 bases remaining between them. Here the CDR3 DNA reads TGTGCCAGCAGGCCCGGCGGGGGATTGAACACTGAAGCTTTCTTT. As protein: CASRPGGGLNTEAFF.

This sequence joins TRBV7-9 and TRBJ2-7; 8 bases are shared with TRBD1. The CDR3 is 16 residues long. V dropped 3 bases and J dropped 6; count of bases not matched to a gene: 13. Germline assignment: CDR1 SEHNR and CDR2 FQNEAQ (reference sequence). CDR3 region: CASSLDGTGGRAEQYF. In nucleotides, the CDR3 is TGTGCCAGCAGCTTGGATGGGACAGGCGGACGCGCCGAGCAGTACTTC. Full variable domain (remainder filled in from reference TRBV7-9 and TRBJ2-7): DTGVSQNPRHKITKRGQNVTFRCDPISEHNRLYWYRQTLGQGPEFLTYFQNEAQLEKSRLLSDRFSAERPKGSFSTLEIQRTEQGDSAMYLCASSLDGTGGRAEQYFGPGTRLTVT.

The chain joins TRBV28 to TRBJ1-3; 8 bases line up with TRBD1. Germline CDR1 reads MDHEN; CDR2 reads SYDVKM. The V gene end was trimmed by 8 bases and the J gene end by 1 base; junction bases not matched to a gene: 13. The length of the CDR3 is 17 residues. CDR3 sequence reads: CASRIGQGGISGNTIYF. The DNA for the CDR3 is TGTGCCAGCCGGATAGGACAGGGTGGTATTTCTGGAAACACCATATATTTT.

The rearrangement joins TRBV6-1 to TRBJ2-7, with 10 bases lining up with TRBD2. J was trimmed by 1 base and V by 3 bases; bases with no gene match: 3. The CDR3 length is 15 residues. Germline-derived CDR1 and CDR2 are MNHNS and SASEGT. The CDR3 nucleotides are TGTGCCAGCAGTGAGCTAGCGGGAGCGTCCTACGAGCAGTACTTC. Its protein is CASSELAGASYEQYF.

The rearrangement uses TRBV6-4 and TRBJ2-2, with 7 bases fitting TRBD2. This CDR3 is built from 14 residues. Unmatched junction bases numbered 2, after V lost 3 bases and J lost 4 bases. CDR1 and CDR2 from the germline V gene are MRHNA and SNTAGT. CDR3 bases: TGTGCCAGCAGTGATGGCGGGGGCACCGGGGAGCTGTTTTTT. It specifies CASSDGGGTGELFF.

This CDR3 is CASTPRTGGQANYGYTF. CDR3 nucleotides: TGTGCCAGCACCCCTCGGACAGGGGGCCAAGCTAACTATGGCTACACCTTC. V is TRBV27 and J is TRBJ1-2, with 11 bases identical to TRBD1. CDR3 size: 17 residues. The germline CDR1 and CDR2 sequences are MNHEY and SMNVEV (reference sequence). V dropped 7 bases and J dropped 0; count of bases not matched to a gene: 10.